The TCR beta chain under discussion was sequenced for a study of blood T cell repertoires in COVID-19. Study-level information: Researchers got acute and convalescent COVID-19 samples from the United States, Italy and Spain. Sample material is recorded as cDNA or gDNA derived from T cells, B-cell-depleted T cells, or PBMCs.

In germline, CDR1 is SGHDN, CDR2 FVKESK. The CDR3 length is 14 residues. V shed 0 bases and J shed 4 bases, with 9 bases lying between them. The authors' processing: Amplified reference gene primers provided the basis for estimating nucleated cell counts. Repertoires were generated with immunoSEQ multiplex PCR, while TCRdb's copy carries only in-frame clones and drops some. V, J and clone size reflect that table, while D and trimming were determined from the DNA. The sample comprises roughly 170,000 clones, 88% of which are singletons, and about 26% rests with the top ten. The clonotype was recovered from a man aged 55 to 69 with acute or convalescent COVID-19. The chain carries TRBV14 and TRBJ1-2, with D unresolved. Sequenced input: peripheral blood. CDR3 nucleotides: TGTGCCAGCAGCCAAGATCTGCGGGTCTATGGCTACACCTTC. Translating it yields CASSQDLRVYGYTF.